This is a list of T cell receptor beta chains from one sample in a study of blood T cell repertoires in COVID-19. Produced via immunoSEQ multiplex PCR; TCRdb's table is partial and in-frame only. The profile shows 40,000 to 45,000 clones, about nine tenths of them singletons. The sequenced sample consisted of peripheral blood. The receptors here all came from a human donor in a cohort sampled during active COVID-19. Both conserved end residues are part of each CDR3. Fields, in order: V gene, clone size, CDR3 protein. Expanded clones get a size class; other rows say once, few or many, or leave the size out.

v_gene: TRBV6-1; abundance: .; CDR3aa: CASSELRALREETQYF
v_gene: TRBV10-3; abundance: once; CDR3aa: CAIKGTVEMNTEAFF
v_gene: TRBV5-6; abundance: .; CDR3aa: CASSRRTGSYGYTF
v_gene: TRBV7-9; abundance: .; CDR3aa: CASSPPGHLNYNEQFF
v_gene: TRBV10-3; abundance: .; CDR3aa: CAISEIDSNQPQHF
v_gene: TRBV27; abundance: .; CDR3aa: CASSPHRYSYEQYF
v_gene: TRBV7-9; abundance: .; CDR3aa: CASSSRGGATEAFF
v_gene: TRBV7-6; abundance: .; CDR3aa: CASSLSGQPGAQYF
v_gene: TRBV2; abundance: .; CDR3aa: CASKLAGATDTQYF
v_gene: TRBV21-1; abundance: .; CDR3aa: CASSNCDRVGGQEQPQHF
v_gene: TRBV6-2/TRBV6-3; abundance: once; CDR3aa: CASSYWGLADEQYF
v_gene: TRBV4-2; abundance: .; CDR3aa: CASSQVGTGVGYTF
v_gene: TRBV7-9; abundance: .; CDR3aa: CASSLTATVSGNTIYF
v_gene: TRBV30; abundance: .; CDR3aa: CAWSGGTGNTIYF
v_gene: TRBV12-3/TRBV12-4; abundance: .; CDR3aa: CASKRVSGYGYTF
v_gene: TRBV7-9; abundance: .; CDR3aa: CASSLWEPNTEAFF
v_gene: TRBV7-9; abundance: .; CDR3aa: CASSPQQGLGTEAFF
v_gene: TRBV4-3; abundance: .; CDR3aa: CASSHLAGSTDTQYF